Following are 28 T cell receptor beta chains from one sample sequenced in a study of blood T cells in healthy people across ages. Combining a sample-barcoded 5' primer with a J-beta primer mix, a second PCR ran for 7 to 11 cycles. TCRdb re-called the 5' RACE reads through MiXCR, storing one row per CDR3 protein. The sample lists about 800,000 distinct CDR3 sequences, about 25% seen once, with more than 3% in the top ten. The same specimen was also included in a second study, on T cells of mothers and their children.

The specimen was blood. These receptors all come from a boy aged 5 to 17 in good health.

This clonotype has just a few counts. This chain connects TRBV4-2 to TRBJ1-1, with 8 bases that match TRBD1. Germline assignment: CDR1 LGHNA and CDR2 YNFKEQ. J lost 3 bases, V lost 5 bases, and 8 bases had no gene match. This CDR3 is 15 amino acids long. CDR3 sequence (DNA): TGTGCCAGCAGCTTGTCTCCGGGACAGGACACTGAAGCTTTCTTT. This translates into CASSLSPGQDTEAFF.

This chain joins TRBV7-2 and TRBJ1-2; 7 bases match TRBD1. Looked up from germline, CDR1 is SGHTA and CDR2 is FQGNSA. CDR3 size: 15 residues. The V gene end was trimmed by 6 bases and the J gene end by 5 bases; junction bases not matched to a gene: 12. The CDR3 DNA is TGTGCCAGCAGGCAGGGACAGCAATACCTGTATGGCTACACCTTC. Amino acids: CASRQGQQYLYGYTF. The full variable domain, in which reference TRBV7-2 and TRBJ1-2 provide the parts outside the CDR3, is GAGVSQSPSNKVTEKGKDVELRCDPISGHTALYWYRQSLGQGLEFLIYFQGNSAPDKSGLPSDRFSAERTGGSVSTLTIQRTQQEDSAVYLCASRQGQQYLYGYTFGSGTRLTVV.

This clonotype was counted many times. The chain uses TRBV28 and TRBJ2-1, with TRBD2 matching over 16 bases. Looked up from germline, CDR1 is MDHEN and CDR2 is SYDVKM. V was clipped by 6 bases and J by 9 bases; unmatched bases: 8. The CDR3 extends over 16 amino acids. The DNA for the CDR3 is TGTGCCAGCAGCCCTCCGGGACTAGCGGGAGGGATTGAGCAGTTCTTC. Residues: CASSPPGLAGGIEQFF.

This clonotype occurred a few times. This chain links TRBV2 with TRBJ2-1, with D perhaps assigned TRBD1 or TRBD2 (6 bases each). This CDR3 spans 15 amino acids. Between the trimmed V and J ends, which lost 2 bases and 1 base, there was a span of 9 bases. Germline CDR1 and CDR2: SNHLY and FYNNEI. CDR3 in DNA: TGTGCCAGCAGTGAAAGGGGGGAATCCTACAATGAGCAGTTCTTC. Protein sequence: CASSERGESYNEQFF.

This clonotype was counted a few times. The V and J genes are TRBV12-3 or TRBV12-4 and TRBJ1-6, with D perhaps matching TRBD1 (6 bases). The germline V and J ends were trimmed by 3 bases and 9 bases, with 9 bases remaining between them. The CDR3 runs to 13 residues. CDR3 DNA: TGTGCCAGCAGTTTTGGACAGATTTCACCCCTCCACTTT. Translated, it gives CASSFGQISPLHF.

This clonotype was observed a handful of times. V is TRBV20-1 and J is TRBJ2-2, with D perhaps matching TRBD2 (7 bases). Trimming took 7 bases from V and 6 from J, leaving 18 bases between them. The germline V gene encodes CDR1 DFQATT and CDR2 SNEGSKA (reference sequence). The CDR3 length is 14 residues. The CDR3 DNA is TGCAGTGGGAGAGGGGGAGGGCCGCCCGGGGAGCTGTTTTTT. Translating gives CSGRGGGPPGELFF.

V and J are TRBV6-5 and TRBJ2-1; TRBD2 aligns across 10 bases. J was trimmed by 6 bases and V by 2 bases; bases with no gene match: 10. The germline CDR1 and CDR2 sequences are MNHEY and SVGAGI. The CDR3 length is 17 residues. The CDR3 nucleotides read TGTGCCAGCAGTTACAGTCTTTTAGCGGGAGGAGGCAATGAGCAGTTCTTC. Protein sequence: CASSYSLLAGGGNEQFF.

The chain couples TRBV20-1 to TRBJ2-5; 9 nucleotides agree with TRBD2. The DNA end is a closer match to TRBJ2-7, so the J assignment may be wrong. The CDR3 runs to 18 residues. Germline CDR1 DFQATT, CDR2 SNEGSKA (reference sequence). The DNA for the CDR3 is TGCAGTGCTAGAGATCGGGGTGGGGCTAGCGGGGTTCTCGACGAGCAGTACTTC. It specifies CSARDRGGASGVLDEQYF.

The CDR3: CASSPWTFGNTIYF. The CDR3 DNA sequence: TGTGCCAGCAGTCCGTGGACGTTCGGAAACACCATATATTTT. This chain joins TRBV27 and TRBJ1-3; D gene ambiguous. Looked up from germline, CDR1 is MNHEY and CDR2 is SMNVEV (reference sequence). Trimming cost V 5 bases and J 4 bases, with 12 bases left between them. The CDR3 is 14 residues long.

This clonotype came up a few times. This rearrangement joins TRBV7-2 to TRBJ1-2; 7 bases fit TRBD1. Germline V gene data show CDR1 as SGHTA and CDR2 as FQGNSA. The V and J ends lost 1 base and 6 bases, in that order; junction bases with no gene match: 17. This CDR3 is built from 18 residues. This CDR3 is CASSLDPGGLQGDNGYTF. As DNA, the CDR3 is TGTGCCAGCAGCTTAGATCCGGGAGGCCTGCAGGGGGATAATGGCTACACCTTC.

The chain couples TRBV20-1 to TRBJ2-1; no clear D. TRBJ2-7 matches the DNA end more closely, so the J call is doubtful. The germline gives CDR1 DFQATT, CDR2 SNEGSKA (reference sequence). CDR3 length equals 13 residues. This chain's CDR3 is CSASLVSGYEQYF. CDR3 DNA sequence: TGCAGTGCTAGTTTGGTCTCTGGATACGAGCAGTACTTC.

This clonotype was recorded at least ten times. The chain combines TRBV15 with TRBJ2-3; tentative D call: TRBD2 (5 bases). V was clipped by 5 bases and J by 7 bases, with 19 bases between them. Germline CDR1 reads LNHNV; CDR2 reads YYDKDF (reference sequence). This CDR3 spans 15 amino acids. The CDR3, as DNA: TGTGCCACCAGCGGAGGCCGAACACCGGGAAATACGCAGTATTTT. Protein: CATSGGRTPGNTQYF.

This clonotype was recorded a few times. The rearrangement uses TRBV29-1 and TRBJ1-1; 12 bases map to TRBD1. With 7 bases clipped from V and 7 bases from J, the junction kept 10 bases outside the gene matches. This CDR3 comprises 14 residues. The V gene's germline CDR1 is SQVTM and CDR2 ANQGSEA. The CDR3 here is CSAEAGTGGIEAFF. CDR3 DNA: TGCAGCGCCGAAGCCGGGACAGGGGGCATTGAAGCTTTCTTT.

This chain links TRBV18 with TRBJ1-6; 7 nucleotides align to TRBD1. The CDR3 runs to 14 residues. Germline CDR1 and CDR2: KGHSH and LQKENI. V lost 4 bases and J lost 7; bases outside the gene matches: 4. The CDR3 is CASSRGQTNSPLHF. CDR3 nucleotide sequence: TGTGCCAGCTCACGGGGACAGACCAATTCACCCCTCCACTTT.

This clonotype occurred a few times. The genes are TRBV5-1 and TRBJ1-4; 7 nucleotides align to TRBD1. Germline assignment: CDR1 SGHRS and CDR2 YFSETQ. J gave up 0 bases and V 4 bases, and 6 bases lay outside the gene matches. The CDR3 runs 16 residues. For the CDR3, the DNA is TGCGCCAGCAGCGACAGGGCCTTTTCAACTAATGAAAAACTGTTTTTT. This gives the protein CASSDRAFSTNEKLFF.

Only a few counts were recorded for this clonotype. V is TRBV20-1 and J is TRBJ1-1; D gene uncertain. V was pared by 1 base and J by 0 bases, with 6 bases between. Germline V lookup: CDR1 DFQATT, CDR2 SNEGSKA (reference sequence). This CDR3 spans 13 amino acids. The CDR3 coding sequence is TGCAGTGCTAGAGTACGAATGAACACTGAAGCTTTCTTT. This sequence encodes CSARVRMNTEAFF.

CDR3 residues: CASSPRQPYGYTF. The CDR3 DNA is TGCGCCAGCAGCCCCCGACAACCCTATGGCTACACCTTC. The V call is TRBV5-1, the J call TRBJ1-2; D is unresolved. Germline assignment: CDR1 SGHRS and CDR2 YFSETQ. Trimming left V 4 bases short and J 4 bases short, with 11 bases between. The CDR3 consists of 13 residues.

The chain is built from TRBV20-1 and TRBJ2-5; tentatively, D is TRBD1 (5 bases). Germline V CDR1 and CDR2: DFQATT, SNEGSKA (reference sequence). This CDR3 is built from 14 residues. V lost 2 bases and J lost 3, with 13 bases in between. The CDR3 reads CSARNGAAEETQYF. CDR3 in DNA: TGCAGTGCTAGAAATGGGGCTGCCGAAGAGACCCAGTACTTC.

The sample holds a few counts of this clonotype. The V and J genes are TRBV21-1 and TRBJ2-4. TRBV21-1 is noted as a pseudogene. The CDR3 contains 17 residues. The CDR3 here is CASSKAQNGPTKNIQYF. Here the CDR3 DNA reads TGTGCCAGCAGCAAAGCGCAAAATGGGCCAACCAAAAACATTCAGTACTTC.

Comment on this clonotype: A clone one base away is much larger, so this may be a read error. This chain connects TRBV9 to TRBJ1-2; no firm D call. The germline CDR1 and CDR2 sequences are SGDLS and YYNGEE. This CDR3 is built from 13 residues. CDR3 residues: CASSRRADYGYPF. The CDR3 DNA reads as TGTGCCAGCAGCCGGAGAGCGGACTATGGCTACCCCTTC.

This clonotype has more than one count but fewer than ten. The V gene is TRBV21-1, the J gene TRBJ1-6; no DNA check was done on the table's D call, TRBD1. TRBV21-1 is listed as a pseudogene. CDR3 length: 14 amino acids. The CDR3 protein is CVRASAGTNSPLHF. CDR3 sequence (DNA): TGTGTCCGAGCGTCTGCCGGGACTAATTCACCCCTCCACTTT.

This clonotype showed up just a few times. The chain uses TRBV7-2 and TRBJ1-1, with D possibly matching TRBD1 (5 bases). The length of the CDR3 is 15 residues. V was shortened by 1 base and J by 6 bases, with 15 bases between the two germline ends. Germline CDR1 is SGHTA and CDR2 is FQGNSA. This CDR3 reads CASSLVSGTASEAFF. The CDR3 coding sequence is TGTGCCAGCAGCTTAGTATCAGGGACGGCGTCTGAAGCTTTCTTT.

The chain is built from TRBV4-3 and TRBJ1-2; no reliable D call. The CDR3 is made up of 17 amino acids. Per germline, CDR1 LGHNA and CDR2 YSLEER. Trimming stripped 1 base from V and 8 bases from J, with 23 bases between. The CDR3, as DNA: TGCGCCAGCAGCCAAGCTTTGGTTTTTGGCCGAGGGCTCGGCTACACCTTC. This encodes CASSQALVFGRGLGYTF.

This chain connects TRBV5-1 to TRBJ2-3; D unclear. Germline CDR1 reads SGHRS; CDR2 reads YFSETQ. With 0 bases removed from V and 0 bases from J, the gap between germline ends came to 14 bases. The CDR3 has 17 amino acids. The CDR3 DNA sequence: TGCGCCAGCAGCTTGGGAGTTCATCTGGGGAGCACAGATACGCAGTATTTT. This encodes CASSLGVHLGSTDTQYF.

Only a few counts were recorded for this clonotype. V usage is TRBV27 and J usage is TRBJ2-3; 8 bases are shared with TRBD1. V shed 0 bases, J shed 2 bases, and the junction held 4 bases outside the gene matches. Germline V CDR1 and CDR2: MNHEY, SMNVEV (reference sequence). The CDR3 length is 16 residues. The CDR3 DNA follows: TGTGCCAGCAGTTTATCGGGACAGGCCTTCACAGATACGCAGTATTTT. It codes for CASSLSGQAFTDTQYF.

There are a few counts of this clonotype. The chain is built from TRBV6-2 or TRBV6-3 and TRBJ1-1; D ambiguous. V dropped 6 bases and J dropped 1 base, with 12 bases sitting between them. Germline V gives CDR1 MNHEY, CDR2 SVGEGT. CDR3 length equals 14 residues. CDR3: CASSYRYRNTEAFF. DNA for the CDR3: TGTGCCAGCAGCTACCGCTACCGGAACACTGAAGCTTTCTTT.

This chain links TRBV6-6 with TRBJ1-1, with a weak D call TRBD1 (5 bases). Germline CDR1 reads MNHNY; CDR2 reads SVGAGI (reference sequence). The V end was cut by 8 bases, the J end by 10 bases, with 14 bases between. This CDR3 is 11 amino acids long. Written as DNA, the CDR3 is TGTGCCAGCTCTGGGGGGTACTTAGCTTTCTTT. Translated: CASSGGYLAFF.

This chain joins TRBV29-1 and TRBJ2-5; D possibly corresponds to TRBD1 (5 bases). Between the trimmed V and J ends, which lost 6 bases and 0 bases, there was a span of 23 bases. The CDR3 has 17 residues. Looked up from germline, CDR1 is SQVTM and CDR2 is ANQGSEA. The CDR3 DNA reads as TGCAGCGTCGCCACAGGACCAGAGCTAAAGAACCAAGAGACCCAGTACTTC. Translated: CSVATGPELKNQETQYF. Complete variable domain (other parts from reference TRBV29-1 and TRBJ2-5): SAVISQKPSRDICQRGTSLTIQCQVDSQVTMMFWYRQQPGQSLTLIATANQGSEATYESGFVIDKFPISRPNLTFSTLTVSNMSPEDSSIYLCSVATGPELKNQETQYFGPGTRLLVL.